This entry lists 7 T cell receptor beta chains sequenced from one sample in a study of follicular helper T cells after annual influenza vaccination. Measured with immunoSEQ multiplex PCR; TCRdb has only the in-frame clones, and not every one. The sample gives 5,500 to 7,500 clones, 80% to 90% of which show up once; approximately 0.57% is in the top ten. As to time point: 2015-2016 season, 7 days after influenza vaccination. The specimen comprised CXCR5- memory CD4+ T cells sorted from blood, sampled 7 days after influenza vaccination. These receptors came from an adult who received the influenza vaccine.

The CDR3 DNA sequence: TGTGCCAGTGAGGGGGATATACGGGGACTCGACCAGCCCCAGCATTTT. The encoded protein is CASEGDIRGLDQPQHF. The chain uses TRBV19 and TRBJ1-5, with TRBD1 as a possible D gene (6 bases). The V and J ends lost 8 bases and 7 bases respectively, with 24 bases between them. The CDR3 runs 16 residues. The germline V gene encodes CDR1 LNHDA and CDR2 SQIVND (reference sequence).

This rearrangement joins TRBV27 to TRBJ2-7; D is perhaps TRBD1 (6 bases). V was trimmed by 5 bases and J by 4 bases, leaving 15 bases between them. CDR3 length: 14 amino acids. In germline, CDR1 is MNHEY, CDR2 SMNVEV (reference sequence). The DNA for the CDR3 is TGTGCCAGCAGTAAAGTCGGACAGTTTTACGAGCAGTACTTC. Translation gives CASSKVGQFYEQYF.

This clone has only a few counts. This rearrangement joins TRBV19 to TRBJ2-3; D might be TRBD2 (6 bases). The CDR3 contains 14 residues. The germline V gene encodes CDR1 LNHDA and CDR2 SQIVND (reference sequence). The V gene lost 5 bases and the J gene lost 2 bases, with 11 bases spanning the gap. The CDR3 spells CASSGGLHTDTQYF. Written as DNA, the CDR3 is TGTGCCAGTAGTGGGGGACTCCACACAGATACGCAGTATTTT.

This chain links TRBV5-1 with TRBJ1-2, with 9 bases fitting TRBD1. CDR3 length: 13 residues. V shed 4 bases and J 4 bases; nucleotides not matched to a gene: 2. Germline CDR1 SGHRS, CDR2 YFSETQ. CDR3 sequence: CASSVDRGYGYTF. The CDR3 region has the DNA TGCGCCAGCAGCGTGGACAGGGGCTATGGCTACACCTTC.

V gene TRBV7-2 combines with J gene TRBJ1-1, with D unresolved. V was shortened by 5 bases and J by 5 bases, with 15 bases between the two germline ends. The germline V gene encodes CDR1 SGHTA and CDR2 FQGNSA. The length of the CDR3 is 14 residues. The CDR3 region has the DNA TGTGCCAGCAGCGCCGACCCGAGCTGGACTGAAGCTTTCTTT. As protein: CASSADPSWTEAFF.

This clone turned up a few times. The J gene is TRBJ1-5, the V gene TRBV6-5; tentative D call: TRBD1 (6 bases). V was cut by 6 bases and J by 4 bases, with 7 bases left in between. Per germline, CDR1 MNHEY and CDR2 SVGAGI. The CDR3 is 12 residues long. CDR3 sequence: CASRQGNQPQHF. DNA of the CDR3: TGTGCCAGCAGACAGGGTAATCAGCCCCAGCATTTT.

J is TRBJ1-2 and V is TRBV11-2; D gene ambiguous. Trimming stripped 1 base from V and 4 bases from J, with 7 bases between. There are 13 residues in the CDR3. Germline-derived CDR1 and CDR2 are SGHAT and FQNNGV. DNA for the CDR3: TGTGCCAGCAGCTTAGGCGAATCCTATGGCTACACCTTC. This encodes CASSLGESYGYTF.